The clone carrying this T cell receptor (beta chain) was seen only a few times. Antigen unknown. These data originate in a study of response to subunit inactivated influenza vaccine. Broader study findings: Authors suggested that a seasonal influenza vaccination recruits few new T cells each time.

A single record per CDR3 protein comes from TCRdb applying MiXCR to the RT-PCR reads. The sample shows 550,000 to 600,000 distinct CDR3 sequences, around 11% of them seen only once. The CDR3 extends over 12 amino acids. Trimming shortened V by 2 bases and J by 0 bases, and 4 bases separated the two germline ends. CDR1 is DFQATT, CDR2 SNEGSKA, per germline (reference sequence). This receptor was identified in a man in his fifties or sixties who received an inactivated influenza vaccine. The sequencing here drew on PBMCs from blood, taken on the day of vaccination. This chain uses TRBV20-1 with TRBJ1-1; D is unresolved. The CDR3 nucleotides are TGCAGTGCTAGACAGTTGAACACTGAAGCTTTCTTT. This gives the protein CSARQLNTEAFF.